The clone carrying this T cell receptor beta chain has a handful of counts. This entry belongs to a study of beta chain features in type 1 diabetes. Every isolated RNA sample was fully reverse transcribed, so sequencing captured expressed TCRB transcripts. The assay was immunoSEQ multiplex PCR, and TCRdb's table has in-frame clones only and misses some. Of under 400,000 clones in the sample, around 20% were seen once. A CD45RO/CCR7/CD25/CD127/CD95/CD27 panel sorted naive, central memory, regulatory and stem cell-like memory CD4+ cells. V lost 4 bases and J 5 bases, leaving 8 bases between the germline ends. Germline V gene lookup returns CDR1 DFQATT and CDR2 SNEGSKA (reference sequence). CDR3 size: 11 residues.

Sequences were obtained from naive CD4+ T cells from blood. The sequence derives from a woman aged 18-29 years in good health. The V call is TRBV20-1, the J call TRBJ2-5; D might be TRBD1 (5 bases). The DNA of the CDR3 is TGCAGTGCTATTCCAGGGGAGACCCAGTACTTC. Encoded protein: CSAIPGETQYF.